A selection of T cell receptor beta chains follows, all from one sample in a study of blood T cell repertoires in COVID-19. The table came from immunoSEQ multiplex PCR; TCRdb's copy has only in-frame clones and leaves some out. This sample has about 360,000 clones; more than 85% occur once, and the top ten carry about 2.9%. The sample taken for sequencing was peripheral blood. The source of these receptors is a human donor in a cohort sampled during active COVID-19. Both conserved end residues are part of each CDR3. The order of the fields is J gene, clone size, D gene, V gene, CDR3 DNA, CDR3 protein. D genes are given only for firm matches. For some rows the clone size is stated as once, few or many, or as a class when expanded; others skip it.

j_call: TRBJ1-2; clone_size: -; d_call: TRBD1; v_call: TRBV2; cdr3_nt: TGTGCCAGCAGTGCCTATTTTGACAGGGCCTCTATCCATGGCTACACCTTC; cdr3_aa: CASSAYFDRASIHGYTF
j_call: TRBJ1-4; clone_size: -; d_call: TRBD1; v_call: TRBV6-1; cdr3_nt: TGTGCCAGCAGTGATCCGACAGGGGGCAGGGAAAAACTGTTTTTT; cdr3_aa: CASSDPTGGREKLFF
j_call: TRBJ2-7; clone_size: -; d_call: -; v_call: TRBV28; cdr3_nt: TGTGCCAGCAGTTTAAACTACCGAGCGTACGAGCAGTACTTC; cdr3_aa: CASSLNYRAYEQYF
j_call: TRBJ1-2; clone_size: -; d_call: TRBD1; v_call: TRBV5-6; cdr3_nt: TGTGCCAGCAGCTTGGCCGGACAGGGTAATATTGCGGTGACCTTC; cdr3_aa: CASSLAGQGNIAVTF
j_call: TRBJ2-4; clone_size: -; d_call: -; v_call: TRBV4-1; cdr3_nt: TGCGCCAGCAGCCAAGTCGGGAACATTCAGTACTTC; cdr3_aa: CASSQVGNIQYF
j_call: TRBJ2-7; clone_size: -; d_call: -; v_call: TRBV10-3; cdr3_nt: TGTGCCATCACCCCTAGCAGGCACTACGAGCAGTACTTC; cdr3_aa: CAITPSRHYEQYF
j_call: TRBJ1-5; clone_size: -; d_call: TRBD1; v_call: TRBV7-9; cdr3_nt: TGTGCCAGCAGCTTAGGGACAGGGCCCCATCAGCCCCAGCATTTT; cdr3_aa: CASSLGTGPHQPQHF
j_call: TRBJ2-1; clone_size: -; d_call: TRBD1; v_call: TRBV6-5; cdr3_nt: TGTGCCAGCAGTTTTACAGGGGAATCCTACAATGAGCAGTTCTTC; cdr3_aa: CASSFTGESYNEQFF
j_call: TRBJ1-1; clone_size: -; d_call: -; v_call: TRBV11-2; cdr3_nt: TGTGCCAGCAGCTTTCCCACAGGGAACACTGAAGCTTTCTTT; cdr3_aa: CASSFPTGNTEAFF
j_call: TRBJ2-7; clone_size: -; d_call: -; v_call: TRBV2; cdr3_nt: TGTGCCAGCAGTGGGCGGGACAGCAACTACGAGCAGTACTTC; cdr3_aa: CASSGRDSNYEQYF
j_call: TRBJ1-1; clone_size: many; d_call: -; v_call: TRBV25-1; cdr3_nt: TGTGCCAGCAGTCCCATCAGCGGGCAGGAGATGAACACTGAAGCTTTCTTT; cdr3_aa: CASSPISGQEMNTEAFF
j_call: TRBJ2-5; clone_size: -; d_call: TRBD2; v_call: TRBV9; cdr3_nt: TGTGCCAGCAGCGCGTCTGGCGGGAGGTTTGGAGAGACCCAGTACTTC; cdr3_aa: CASSASGGRFGETQYF
j_call: TRBJ2-7; clone_size: -; d_call: -; v_call: TRBV6-5; cdr3_nt: TGTGCCAGCAGGGGACTGGGTACCTACGAGCAGTACTTC; cdr3_aa: CASRGLGTYEQYF
j_call: TRBJ2-7; clone_size: -; d_call: TRBD2; v_call: TRBV9; cdr3_nt: TGTGCCAGCAGCCCACTAGCGGGCAACTACGAGCAGTACTTC; cdr3_aa: CASSPLAGNYEQYF
j_call: TRBJ2-1; clone_size: few; d_call: TRBD2; v_call: TRBV6-5; cdr3_nt: TGTGCCAGCGGCCGGACTAGCGGCATCTATGAGCAGTTCTTC; cdr3_aa: CASGRTSGIYEQFF
j_call: TRBJ2-1; clone_size: -; d_call: TRBD1; v_call: TRBV5-1; cdr3_nt: TGCGCCAGCAGCTTGGTATTCAGGGGGCCTAATGAGCAGTTCTTC; cdr3_aa: CASSLVFRGPNEQFF
j_call: TRBJ2-7; clone_size: -; d_call: TRBD2; v_call: TRBV7-2; cdr3_nt: TGTGCCAGCAGCTTAGGATTAGCGGGAGCAGGCGAGCAGTACTTC; cdr3_aa: CASSLGLAGAGEQYF
j_call: TRBJ1-1; clone_size: -; d_call: TRBD1; v_call: TRBV6-1; cdr3_nt: TGTGCCAGCAGTGATCCCACAGGGGGCACTGAAGCTTTCTTT; cdr3_aa: CASSDPTGGTEAFF
j_call: TRBJ2-5; clone_size: -; d_call: TRBD1; v_call: TRBV5-1; cdr3_nt: TGCGCCAGCAGCTCCATGGGACAGGGGTGGGAGACCCAGTACTTC; cdr3_aa: CASSSMGQGWETQYF
j_call: TRBJ1-6; clone_size: -; d_call: TRBD1; v_call: TRBV28; cdr3_nt: TGTGCCAGCAGCGAGAGGGACAGCAATTCACCCCTCCACTTT; cdr3_aa: CASSERDSNSPLHF
j_call: TRBJ2-1; clone_size: -; d_call: TRBD2; v_call: TRBV28; cdr3_nt: TGTGCCAGCAGTTTACTAGCGGGATACAATGAGCAGTTCTTC; cdr3_aa: CASSLLAGYNEQFF
j_call: TRBJ2-5; clone_size: -; d_call: TRBD2; v_call: TRBV5-1; cdr3_nt: TGCGCCAGCAGCTTCGGGCGGGAGGGCCCAGAGACCCAGTACTTC; cdr3_aa: CASSFGREGPETQYF
j_call: TRBJ1-5; clone_size: -; d_call: TRBD1; v_call: TRBV6-1; cdr3_nt: TGTGCCAGCAGTGAAAAGAGGGGGCCGCGGGGCAATCAGCCCCAGCATTTT; cdr3_aa: CASSEKRGPRGNQPQHF
j_call: TRBJ2-7; clone_size: -; d_call: TRBD1; v_call: TRBV27; cdr3_nt: TGTGCCAGCAGCCCGGGACAGGGGTCCGACGAGCAGTACTTC; cdr3_aa: CASSPGQGSDEQYF
j_call: TRBJ2-1; clone_size: -; d_call: TRBD2; v_call: TRBV13; cdr3_nt: TGTGCCAGCAGCCTCGGGACTAGCGGTTATGAGCAGTTCTTC; cdr3_aa: CASSLGTSGYEQFF
j_call: TRBJ1-3; clone_size: -; d_call: TRBD1; v_call: TRBV9; cdr3_nt: TGTGCCAGCAGCCCGGGGACAGGGGTCACTGGAGACACCATATATTTT; cdr3_aa: CASSPGTGVTGDTIYF
j_call: TRBJ1-4; clone_size: -; d_call: -; v_call: TRBV9; cdr3_nt: TGTGCCAGCAGCGTAGGGCCCGTTGATGAAAAACTGTTTTTT; cdr3_aa: CASSVGPVDEKLFF
j_call: TRBJ1-1; clone_size: -; d_call: -; v_call: TRBV10-2; cdr3_nt: TGCGCCAGCAGTGAGTCGTACAGGTTCCCTGAAGCTTTCTTT; cdr3_aa: CASSESYRFPEAFF
j_call: TRBJ1-5; clone_size: -; d_call: TRBD1; v_call: TRBV11-3; cdr3_nt: TGTGCCAGCAGCCGACAGGAGGGGGCGGACAGCAATCAGCCCCAGCATTTT; cdr3_aa: CASSRQEGADSNQPQHF
j_call: TRBJ2-7; clone_size: -; d_call: -; v_call: TRBV7-8; cdr3_nt: TGTGCCAGCAGCTTAGGGGCTTTGGGCCAGGTGAGCTCCTACGAGCAGTACTTC; cdr3_aa: CASSLGALGQVSSYEQYF
j_call: TRBJ1-6; clone_size: -; d_call: -; v_call: TRBV2; cdr3_nt: TGTGCCAGCAGTCGGGATAGCTCCTATAATTCACCCCTCCACTTT; cdr3_aa: CASSRDSSYNSPLHF
j_call: TRBJ2-7; clone_size: -; d_call: -; v_call: TRBV10-3; cdr3_nt: TGTGCCATCAGGGGGGCTGACGGATACGAGCAGTACTTC; cdr3_aa: CAIRGADGYEQYF
j_call: TRBJ2-6; clone_size: -; d_call: -; v_call: TRBV18; cdr3_nt: TGTGCCAGCTCCGAGCCTACGGGAACTGGGGCCAACGTCCTGACTTTC; cdr3_aa: CASSEPTGTGANVLTF
j_call: TRBJ2-2; clone_size: -; d_call: -; v_call: TRBV7-9; cdr3_nt: TGTGCCAGGAGGGCCGGGGAGCTGTTTTTT; cdr3_aa: CARRAGELFF
j_call: TRBJ2-2; clone_size: -; d_call: -; v_call: TRBV11-2; cdr3_nt: TGTGCCAGCAGCCCTGACAGTACCGGGGAGCTGTTTTTT; cdr3_aa: CASSPDSTGELFF
j_call: TRBJ2-3; clone_size: -; d_call: TRBD2; v_call: TRBV5-1; cdr3_nt: TGCGCCAGCAGCTTGTTGTCGGCGGGGGGCACAGATACGCAGTATTTT; cdr3_aa: CASSLLSAGGTDTQYF
j_call: TRBJ1-2; clone_size: -; d_call: -; v_call: TRBV10-3; cdr3_nt: TGTGCCATCAGTGAGTCGAAGGGGTCCTTGGTGGACTATGGCTACACCTTC; cdr3_aa: CAISESKGSLVDYGYTF
j_call: TRBJ2-1; clone_size: -; d_call: TRBD1; v_call: TRBV15; cdr3_nt: TGTGCCACCAGCAAAACCAGGGGGTCAAACAATGAGCAGTTCTTC; cdr3_aa: CATSKTRGSNNEQFF
j_call: TRBJ2-5; clone_size: -; d_call: -; v_call: TRBV2; cdr3_nt: TGTGCCAGCAGCCCGGAGGAGACCCAGTACTTC; cdr3_aa: CASSPEETQYF
j_call: TRBJ2-5; clone_size: -; d_call: -; v_call: TRBV30; cdr3_nt: TGTGCCTGGAGCTCAAGGACAGCCTACCAAGAGACCCAGTACTTC; cdr3_aa: CAWSSRTAYQETQYF